These T cell receptor beta chains were read from a single sample in a study of blood T cell repertoires in COVID-19. Sequencing used immunoSEQ multiplex PCR; TCRdb keeps in-frame clones, though not all of them. The data hold 110,000 or so clones, with approximately 83% observed a single time. Sequencing was performed on peripheral blood. Receptor source: a woman aged 70 to 79 with acute or convalescent COVID-19. Each CDR3 is given with its conserved first and last residue. The D gene is left open where the match is weak. For some rows the clone size is stated as once, few or many, or as a class when expanded; others skip it.

D gene	CDR3 length	clone size	V gene	J gene	CDR3 DNA	CDR3 protein
TRBD1	14	-	TRBV28	TRBJ1-5	TGTGCCAGCAGTCCGGGACAGAGCAATCAGCCCCAGCATTTT	CASSPGQSNQPQHF
-	15	-	TRBV9	TRBJ1-2	TGTGCCAGCAGCGTAGAAGAAGGGGCTAGATATGGCTACACCTTC	CASSVEEGARYGYTF
-	17	-	TRBV30	TRBJ1-3	TGTGCCTGGAGTGGAAATACCCTAGGACAGTCTGGAAACACCATATATTTT	CAWSGNTLGQSGNTIYF
TRBD2	17	-	TRBV7-8	TRBJ2-1	TGTGCCAGCAGCCCGCCGGGGGCGGGACTAGCGGGAGCCGCGGGGTTCTTC	CASSPPGAGLAGAAGFF
-	16	-	TRBV6-6	TRBJ1-2	TGTGCCAGCAGTTACTCGACAGCCCGGGTCGCCTATGGCTACACCTTC	CASSYSTARVAYGYTF
-	14	-	TRBV10-3	TRBJ1-6	TGTGCCATCAGTGTCCAGGCCTATAATTCACCCCTCCACTTT	CAISVQAYNSPLHF
-	9	-	TRBV12-5	TRBJ1-2	TGTGCTGGGCTCGGTGGCTACACCTTC	CAGLGGYTF
TRBD2	16	few	TRBV6-1	TRBJ2-2	TGTGCCAGCAGTGCACTAGCGGGAGGCGAAGGCGGGGAGCTGTTTTTT	CASSALAGGEGGELFF
TRBD2	16	few	TRBV4-1	TRBJ2-1	TGCGCCAGCAGCTCCTCACTAGCGGGAACCTACAATGAGCAGTTCTTC	CASSSSLAGTYNEQFF
TRBD1	15	-	TRBV11-3	TRBJ1-2	TGTGCCAGCAGCTTAACAACAGGGGGCGCGAAAGGCTACACCTTC	CASSLTTGGAKGYTF
-	11	-	TRBV30	TRBJ2-2	TGTGCCTGGGCCTACGGCGGGGAGCTGTTTTTT	CAWAYGGELFF
-	13	few	TRBV28	TRBJ2-3	TGTGCCAGCAAACGGGGAAGCACAGATACGCAGTATTTT	CASKRGSTDTQYF
TRBD1	11	-	TRBV20-1	TRBJ1-2	TGCAGTGCAGAAGAGGGACAGGAAAACACCTTC	CSAEEGQENTF
-	18	-	TRBV28	TRBJ1-5	TGTGCCAGCAGTTTAGGGGCGGCGATGCTAGAGTGGAATCAGCCCCAGCATTTT	CASSLGAAMLEWNQPQHF
-	13	-	TRBV30	TRBJ1-3	TGTGCCTGGAGTATTAACTCTGGAAACACCATATATTTT	CAWSINSGNTIYF